The 24 T cell receptor beta chains presented below share a single source sample, sequenced in a study of cytomegalovirus exposure and HLA in healthy donors. The study ran its PCR with 60 Vbeta and 13 Jbeta primers. The protocol was immunoSEQ multiplex PCR, while the TCRdb copy is restricted to in-frame clones and leaves out a portion. The table includes fewer than 200,000 clones, 80% detected once. Sequencing was performed on PBMCs. All receptors come from a boy aged 10-17 years in good health and CMV-seronegative.

The gene calls are TRBV5-1 and TRBJ1-2; D remains ambiguous. The CDR3 consists of 17 residues. V gave up 0 bases and J gave up 0 bases, with 15 bases separating them. The germline V gene encodes CDR1 SGHRS and CDR2 YFSETQ. In DNA form, the CDR3 reads TGCGCCAGCAGCTTGGCGGTGGGAGGGAGTTCTAACTATGGCTACACCTTC. It yields the protein CASSLAVGGSSNYGYTF.

This clone was detected a few times. The chain carries TRBV19 and TRBJ1-2; unclear D gene. V lost 6 bases and J 5 bases, leaving 19 bases between the germline ends. This CDR3 contains 15 residues. CDR1 and CDR2 from the germline V gene are LNHDA and SQIVND (reference sequence). CDR3 DNA sequence: TGTGCCAGTAGCGTATTTTCGCACTCCCCGTATGGCTACACCTTC. Protein: CASSVFSHSPYGYTF.

The chain employs TRBV21-1 and TRBJ2-3; TRBD2, the table's D call, lacks a check against the DNA. TRBV21-1 is deemed a pseudogene. This CDR3 contains 14 residues. The CDR3 nucleotides read TGTGCCAGCAGCAAAAGCGGGAGCACAGATACGCAGTATTTT. Translated, it gives CASSKSGSTDTQYF.

J is TRBJ2-1 and V is TRBV6-1; maybe TRBD1 (6 bases). CDR1 and CDR2 (germline): MNHNS, SASEGT. The CDR3 is made up of 14 amino acids. Trimming shortened V by 5 bases and J by 4 bases, and 12 bases separated the two germline ends. In nucleotides, the CDR3 is TGTGCCAGCAGTCCCCAGGGGCTATACAATGAGCAGTTCTTC. Translating gives CASSPQGLYNEQFF.

The rearrangement links TRBV6-1 to TRBJ2-7, with D perhaps matching TRBD1 (6 bases). Germline V gene data show CDR1 as MNHNS and CDR2 as SASEGT. With 1 base removed from V and 0 bases from J, the gap between germline ends came to 13 bases. This CDR3 spans 16 amino acids. The CDR3 DNA reads TGTGCCAGCAGTGAAGGAACCGACAGGTACTCCTACGAGCAGTACTTC. Residues: CASSEGTDRYSYEQYF.

The J gene is TRBJ1-1, the V gene TRBV11-3; 7 bases agree with TRBD1. The CDR3 sequence is 14 residues long. The germline gives CDR1 SGHNT, CDR2 YENEEA. Trimming removed 7 bases from V and 0 bases from J; junction bases left unmatched: 5. CDR3 bases: TGTGCCAGCACAGGGGGAACTATGAACACTGAAGCTTTCTTT. Its translation is CASTGGTMNTEAFF. The entire variable domain, with the rest obtained from reference TRBV11-3 and TRBJ1-1, is as follows: EAGVVQSPRYKIIEKKQPVAFWCNPISGHNTLYWYLQNLGQGPELLIRYENEEAVDDSQLPKDRFSAERLKGVDSTLKIQPAELGDSAVYLCASTGGTMNTEAFFGQGTRLTVV.

The chain recombines TRBV27 with TRBJ1-6, with D perhaps matching TRBD1 (6 bases). Trimming shortened V by 5 bases and J by 2 bases, and 16 bases separated the two germline ends. Looked up from germline, CDR1 is MNHEY and CDR2 is SMNVEV (reference sequence). This CDR3 is built from 17 residues. CDR3 region: CASSTRFRGTYNSPLHF. The CDR3 DNA reads as TGTGCCAGCAGTACGCGTTTTAGGGGGACCTATAATTCACCCCTCCACTTT.

The V call is TRBV6-5, the J call TRBJ2-1; 13 bases line up with TRBD2. The CDR3 consists of 15 residues. V lost 9 bases to trimming and J lost 3 bases; unmatched junction nucleotides: 5. Per the germline V gene, CDR1 is MNHEY and CDR2 is SVGAGI. CDR3 nucleotide sequence: TGTGCCAGTAAACTAGCGGGGGGGTTCTACAATGAGCAGTTCTTC. This encodes CASKLAGGFYNEQFF.

The chain recombines TRBV29-1 with TRBJ1-1; no definite D call. CDR1 and CDR2 from the germline V gene are SQVTM and ANQGSEA. V lost 7 bases and J lost 5, with 11 bases in between. The CDR3 is made up of 11 amino acids. CDR3 residues: CSDAVGTEAFF. The CDR3 DNA reads TGCAGCGACGCGGTGGGTACTGAAGCTTTCTTT. Complete variable domain (other parts from reference TRBV29-1 and TRBJ1-1): SAVISQKPSRDICQRGTSLTIQCQVDSQVTMMFWYRQQPGQSLTLIATANQGSEATYESGFVIDKFPISRPNLTFSTLTVSNMSPEDSSIYLCSDAVGTEAFFGQGTRLTVV.

The V call is TRBV19, the J call TRBJ2-2; tentatively, D is TRBD2 (5 bases). V was shortened by 2 bases and J by 6 bases, with 13 bases between the two germline ends. The CDR3 covers 15 residues. The germline gives CDR1 LNHDA, CDR2 SQIVND (reference sequence). CDR3 DNA sequence: TGTGCCAGTAGTATACTCAGATACGGGGCCGGGGAGCTGTTTTTT. It specifies CASSILRYGAGELFF.

J is TRBJ1-5 and V is TRBV7-9, with TRBD1 matching 8 bases. V dropped 5 bases and J dropped 4; count of bases not matched to a gene: 7. There are 15 residues in the CDR3. Germline values: CDR1 SEHNR, CDR2 FQNEAQ (reference sequence). This CDR3 is CASSTGTGANQPQHF. The DNA for the CDR3 is TGTGCCAGCAGCACCGGGACAGGAGCTAATCAGCCCCAGCATTTT. The variable domain in full, with the rest retrieved from reference TRBV7-9 and TRBJ1-5, is DTGVSQNPRHKITKRGQNVTFRCDPISEHNRLYWYRQTLGQGPEFLTYFQNEAQLEKSRLLSDRFSAERPKGSFSTLEIQRTEQGDSAMYLCASSTGTGANQPQHFGDGTRLSIL.

The CDR3 sequence is CASRAHIGANEKLFF. The CDR3 region has the DNA TGTGCCAGCAGGGCCCATATCGGGGCTAATGAAAAACTGTTTTTT. This sequence joins TRBV2 and TRBJ1-4; D is unclear. The V gene's germline CDR1 is SNHLY and CDR2 FYNNEI. CDR3 length: 15 amino acids. Trimming removed 6 bases from V and 3 bases from J, with 14 bases in between. Full variable domain (outside the CDR3, taken from reference TRBV2 and TRBJ1-4): EPEVTQTPSHQVTQMGQEVILRCVPISNHLYFYWYRQILGQKVEFLVSFYNNEISEKSEIFDDQFSVERPDGSNFTLKIRSTKLEDSAMYFCASRAHIGANEKLFFGSGTQLSVL.

V usage is TRBV18 and J usage is TRBJ2-3, with D tentatively TRBD2 (5 bases). Germline V gene sequence: CDR1 KGHSH, CDR2 LQKENI. The ends were cut back, 5 bases at V and 2 bases at J, with 11 bases in the middle. The CDR3 runs 14 residues. CDR3 nucleotides: TGTGCCAGCTCAAAGGAGGTGCCCACAGATACGCAGTATTTT. Residues: CASSKEVPTDTQYF. Filled out from reference TRBV18 and TRBJ2-3, the complete variable domain reads NAGVMQNPRHLVRRRGQEARLRCSPMKGHSHVYWYRQLPEEGLKFMVYLQKENIIDESGMPKERFSAEFPKEGPSILRIQQVVRGDSAAYFCASSKEVPTDTQYFGPGTRLTVL.

V gene TRBV19 combines with J gene TRBJ1-5; possibly TRBD1 for D (5 bases). CDR1 is LNHDA, CDR2 SQIVND, per germline (reference sequence). CDR3 length equals 15 residues. The germline V and J ends were trimmed by 3 bases and 4 bases, with 13 bases remaining between them. CDR3 residues: CASSIGDGGNQPQHF. The CDR3, as DNA: TGTGCCAGTAGTATTGGGGACGGAGGGAATCAGCCCCAGCATTTT.

The rearrangement joins TRBV28 to TRBJ1-2; 7 bases fit TRBD1. There are 17 residues in the CDR3. Germline-derived CDR1 and CDR2 are MDHEN and SYDVKM. V lost 4 bases to trimming and J lost 5 bases; unmatched junction nucleotides: 16. CDR3 nucleotides: TGTGCCAGCAGTTCACCAGTCGCAGGGGGGATTGGGTATGGCTACACCTTC. Translating gives CASSSPVAGGIGYGYTF.

The genes are TRBV19 and TRBJ2-3; 11 positions agree with TRBD2. This CDR3 spans 16 amino acids. V was pared by 3 bases and J by 6 bases, with 8 bases of the junction left unmatched. The germline V gene has CDR1 LNHDA and CDR2 SQIVND (reference sequence). The CDR3 DNA sequence: TGTGCCAGTAGTATGGCCGTAGCGGGAGGGCCGGATACGCAGTATTTT. Protein product: CASSMAVAGGPDTQYF.

This clone was seen only a few times. This rearrangement joins TRBV7-9 to TRBJ2-1; 10 positions agree with TRBD2. CDR1 SEHNR and CDR2 FQNEAQ come from the germline V gene (reference sequence). J was trimmed by 5 bases and V by 4 bases; bases with no gene match: 8. This CDR3 has 16 amino acids. CDR3: CASSSKLAGLNNEQFF. Here the CDR3 DNA reads TGTGCCAGCAGCTCTAAACTAGCGGGACTAAACAATGAGCAGTTCTTC.

This rearrangement joins TRBV5-1 to TRBJ1-5; 10 bases agree with TRBD1. This CDR3 is built from 21 residues. The germline V gene has CDR1 SGHRS and CDR2 YFSETQ. V trimming: 4 bases; J trimming: 1 base; junction bases outside the gene matches: 20. CDR3 sequence: CASSPTPVGTGVIWSNQPQHF. In DNA form, the CDR3 reads TGCGCCAGCAGCCCGACCCCTGTGGGGACAGGGGTAATTTGGAGCAATCAGCCCCAGCATTTT.

This chain links TRBV7-9 with TRBJ2-7; 14 bases agree with TRBD2. Germline values: CDR1 SEHNR, CDR2 FQNEAQ (reference sequence). This CDR3 is 18 amino acids long. The V segment lost 5 bases and the J segment 6 bases; nucleotides outside the gene matches: 15. The CDR3 DNA reads TGTGCCAGCAGCCTCCAGACAACGGGACTAGCGGGGGAGAGCGAGCAGTACTTC. Amino acid sequence: CASSLQTTGLAGESEQYF.

The chain is built from TRBV4-3 and TRBJ2-3; 11 bases are shared with TRBD2. V dropped 2 bases and J dropped 5; count of bases not matched to a gene: 6. The CDR3 loop spans 16 amino acids. Germline V gene data show CDR1 as LGHNA and CDR2 as YSLEER. CDR3 residues: CASSQKLAGDVDTQYF. In DNA form, the CDR3 reads TGCGCCAGCAGCCAAAAACTAGCGGGAGATGTAGATACGCAGTATTTT.

V and J are TRBV19 and TRBJ1-1; TRBD1 is a possible D gene (5 bases). V was shortened by 4 bases and J by 4 bases, with 22 bases between the two germline ends. CDR3 length: 17 residues. Germline values: CDR1 LNHDA, CDR2 SQIVND (reference sequence). CDR3 in amino acids: CASSTPLGQGVGTEAFF. Written as DNA, the CDR3 is TGTGCCAGTAGTACCCCCCTGGGCCAAGGGGTGGGCACTGAAGCTTTCTTT.

The chain recombines TRBV7-9 with TRBJ1-4; 7 positions agree with TRBD1. The V gene's germline CDR1 is SEHNR and CDR2 FQNEAQ (reference sequence). The V segment lost 4 bases and the J segment 6 bases; nucleotides outside the gene matches: 5. The CDR3 is 14 residues long. In nucleotides, the CDR3 is TGTGCCAGCAGCTCGTTAACAGGGGATGAAAAACTGTTTTTT. Amino acid sequence: CASSSLTGDEKLFF.

The chain combines TRBV6-1 with TRBJ1-2, with D possibly TRBD1 on 5 matching bases. The V gene lost 0 bases and the J gene lost 8 bases, with 7 bases spanning the gap. Germline values: CDR1 MNHNS, CDR2 SASEGT. This CDR3 is 12 amino acids long. CDR3 in DNA: TGTGCCAGCAGTGAAGCAGGGGTCGGCTACACCTTC. Translation gives CASSEAGVGYTF.

This chain connects TRBV7-8 to TRBJ2-2, with a weak D call TRBD2 (5 bases). The CDR3 is made up of 15 amino acids. Germline values: CDR1 SGHVS, CDR2 FQNEAQ. V was clipped by 3 bases and J by 6 bases, with 14 bases between them. CDR3 sequence (DNA): TGTGCCAGCAGCTTGGGAGAGGCCCAAGCCGGGGAGCTGTTTTTT. It specifies CASSLGEAQAGELFF.